This T cell receptor (beta chain) originates from a study of blood T cell repertoires in COVID-19. Study-wide background: T cells, B-cell-depleted T cells, or PBMCs supplied cDNA or gDNA.

Allocation to cohorts depended on clinical history reported by the participants. This table comes from immunoSEQ multiplex PCR, and its TCRdb copy is limited to in-frame clones, with some not included. Of more than 300,000 clones in the sample, 70% to 90% were seen once. V was pared by 5 bases and J by 5 bases, with 5 bases of the junction left unmatched. The CDR3 length is 13 residues. Per germline, CDR1 SEHNR and CDR2 FQNEAQ (reference sequence). The receptor was derived from a man aged 30-40 years who had recovered from COVID-19. Sequenced sample: PBMCs or T cells enriched from blood (not recorded which). The chain has TRBV7-9 and TRBJ2-5; 7 bases are shared with TRBD1. The CDR3 loop reads CASSHLQGETQYF. DNA of the CDR3: TGTGCCAGCAGCCACCTACAGGGGGAGACCCAGTACTTC.